One sample yielded the 3 T cell receptor beta chains listed below, sequenced in a study of T cells in narcolepsy. Sequencing was performed with immunoSEQ multiplex PCR; in TCRdb, only in-frame clones are kept and a portion is missing. Found here are about 27,000 clones, around 79% of them singletons; the top ten hold roughly 6.8%. The specimen was memory (CD45RA-) CD4+ T cells from blood. The source is a human donor in good health.

The chain combines TRBV5-1 with TRBJ1-1; D is perhaps TRBD1 (5 bases). CDR1 and CDR2 from the germline V gene are SGHRS and YFSETQ. V was clipped by 2 bases and J by 1 base, with 9 bases between them. CDR3 length: 14 residues. The CDR3: CASSFGTGNTEAFF. In nucleotides, the CDR3 is TGCGCCAGCAGCTTCGGGACGGGGAACACTGAAGCTTTCTTT.

About this clone: This may arise from a read error, as a much more abundant clone is one base away. The rearrangement joins TRBV6-5 to TRBJ1-1, with D unresolved. The CDR3 extends over 11 amino acids. Trimming pared 2 bases from V and 11 bases from J, leaving 9 bases between. Germline CDR1 and CDR2: MNHEY and SVGAGI. In nucleotides, the CDR3 is TGTGCCAGCAGTTACCTCAGCGATGCTTTCTTT. Amino acid sequence: CASSYLSDAFF.

V usage is TRBV27 and J usage is TRBJ2-5; D is perhaps TRBD1 (5 bases). TRBJ2-7 matches the DNA end more closely, so the J call is doubtful. The CDR3 has 15 residues. The germline gives CDR1 MNHEY, CDR2 SMNVEV (reference sequence). CDR3 DNA sequence: TGTGCCAGCAGTTTGTTATACAAGGGGTCTCACGAGCAGTACTTC. Its protein is CASSLLYKGSHEQYF.